This TCR beta chain was identified in a study of blood T cell repertoires in COVID-19. Trimming pared 4 bases from V and 4 bases from J, leaving 13 bases between. CDR3 length: 14 amino acids. From germline, CDR1 is ENHRY and CDR2 SYGVKD. The data were produced by immunoSEQ multiplex PCR, yet TCRdb's version contains in-frame clones alone and is incomplete. This repertoire shows some 250,000 clones, around 80% found once; its top ten account for 15%. This clone was seen only once. The chain joins TRBV10-3 to TRBJ1-2; D uncertain. The source material was PBMCs or T cells enriched from blood (not recorded which). The TCR comes from a middle-aged man who had recovered from COVID-19. CDR3 DNA sequence: TGTGCCATCAGTGGACCGGGAGCCGCCTATGGCTACACCTTC. The encoded protein is CAISGPGAAYGYTF.